The 30 T cell receptor beta chains reported below all come from one sample, sequenced in a study of cytomegalovirus exposure and HLA in healthy donors. It was with 60 Vbeta and 13 Jbeta primers that the PCR ran. This table comes from immunoSEQ multiplex PCR, and its TCRdb copy is limited to in-frame clones, with some not included. The sample yields approximately 150,000 clones, 75% to 85% seen once. The specimen sequenced was PBMCs. These receptors came from a woman in her 40s in good health and CMV-seropositive.

The CDR3 DNA is TGTGCCAGCAGCCCCGGGACAGCAGTTTACTACGAGCAGTACTTC. As protein: CASSPGTAVYYEQYF. This chain connects TRBV9 to TRBJ2-7; TRBD1 agrees at 7 bases. The CDR3 spans 15 residues. V dropped 4 bases and J dropped 3; count of bases not matched to a gene: 10. Germline lookup yields CDR1 SGDLS and CDR2 YYNGEE. Drawing the rest from reference TRBV9 and TRBJ2-7, the complete variable domain is DSGVTQTPKHLITATGQRVTLRCSPRSGDLSVYWYQQSLDQGLQFLIQYYNGEERAKGNILERFSAQQFPDLHSELNLSSLELGDSALYFCASSPGTAVYYEQYFGPGTRLTVT.

This clone was picked up many times. The V call is TRBV11-3, the J call TRBJ1-1; TRBD1 matches 8 bases. Germline V lookup: CDR1 SGHNT, CDR2 YENEEA. This CDR3 contains 14 residues. Losses at the gene ends were 3 bases for V and 5 bases for J; bases not matched to a gene: 5. This CDR3 reads CASSFTGGMTEAFF. The DNA for the CDR3 is TGTGCCAGCAGCTTCACAGGGGGTATGACTGAAGCTTTCTTT.

J is TRBJ2-3 and V is TRBV9, with 7 bases aligning to TRBD2. V shed 0 bases and J 6 bases; nucleotides not matched to a gene: 4. This CDR3 has 14 residues. Germline CDR1 reads SGDLS; CDR2 reads YYNGEE. CDR3 sequence (DNA): TGTGCCAGCAGCGTAGCATGGGGAGGGGATACGCAGTATTTT. This encodes CASSVAWGGDTQYF.

The chain carries TRBV4-2 and TRBJ2-5; maybe TRBD1 (5 bases). The V gene lost 6 bases and the J gene lost 2 bases, with 10 bases spanning the gap. From germline, CDR1 is LGHNA and CDR2 YNFKEQ. The CDR3 runs 13 residues. The CDR3 spells CASSPPGQETQYF. As DNA, the CDR3 is TGTGCCAGCAGTCCCCCAGGGCAAGAGACCCAGTACTTC.

The chain couples TRBV5-1 to TRBJ2-1, with D perhaps matching TRBD1 (7 bases). Trimming left V 3 bases short and J 10 bases short, with 20 bases between. Germline assignment: CDR1 SGHRS and CDR2 YFSETQ. There are 15 residues in the CDR3. The CDR3 region is CASSWGVGRGREQFF. The DNA of the CDR3 is TGCGCCAGCAGCTGGGGTGTAGGCAGGGGGAGGGAGCAGTTCTTC.

This CDR3 is CASSLAGHSYEQYF. CDR3 nucleotides: TGTGCCAGCAGCTTAGCAGGACATTCCTACGAGCAGTACTTC. The chain is built from TRBV7-8 and TRBJ2-7, with a possible D match to TRBD1 (5 bases). Trimming took off 0 bases at V and 1 base at J, with 7 bases between the two ends. CDR1 and CDR2 from the germline V gene are SGHVS and FQNEAQ. This CDR3 contains 14 residues.

The genes are TRBV6-5 and TRBJ1-2; D unresolved. Germline-derived CDR1 and CDR2 are MNHEY and SVGAGI. The CDR3 sequence is 14 residues long. V dropped 4 bases and J dropped 7 bases, with 16 bases sitting between them. CDR3 loop: CASSFSGRGGGYTF. For the CDR3, the DNA is TGTGCCAGCAGTTTTAGCGGAAGAGGAGGTGGCTACACCTTC.

The chain joins TRBV7-9 to TRBJ2-4, with 9 bases lining up with TRBD2. In germline, CDR1 is SEHNR, CDR2 FQNEAQ (reference sequence). The CDR3 consists of 17 residues. Germline trimming cut 2 bases from V and 2 bases from J; bases unmatched to any gene: 7. The CDR3 here is CASSLNAGGPTKNIQYF. CDR3 DNA: TGTGCCAGCAGCTTAAATGCGGGAGGGCCCACCAAAAACATTCAGTACTTC.

Only a few counts were recorded for this clone. This sequence joins TRBV6-5 and TRBJ1-4, with TRBD1 matching over 10 bases. V gave up 6 bases and J gave up 7 bases; unmatched junction bases: 8. This CDR3 is 15 amino acids long. CDR1 and CDR2 from the germline V gene are MNHEY and SVGAGI. The chain's CDR3 is CASSWARDRGEKLFF. CDR3 nucleotides: TGTGCCAGCAGCTGGGCCCGGGACAGGGGTGAAAAACTGTTTTTT.

The chain links TRBV6-4 to TRBJ2-3; 9 positions agree with TRBD2. With 0 bases clipped from V and 8 bases from J, the junction kept 9 bases outside the gene matches. The CDR3 is 16 residues long. Germline V gene data show CDR1 as MRHNA and CDR2 as SNTAGT. The CDR3 DNA follows: TGTGCCAGCAGTGACTCAGTAATAGCGGGAGAGGGTACGCAGTATTTT. Translation gives CASSDSVIAGEGTQYF.

The chain employs TRBV21-1 and TRBJ1-2. TRBV21-1 is shown as a pseudogene. This CDR3 is built from 17 residues. Written as DNA, the CDR3 is TGTGCCAGCAGCAAAGAGGCGTTTCTGGGAGCTAACTATGGCTACACCTTC. It specifies CASSKEAFLGANYGYTF.

The CDR3 reads CARSAKGGRESNQPQHF. The CDR3 DNA reads TGTGCCAGAAGCGCTAAAGGGGGGAGGGAGAGCAATCAGCCCCAGCATTTT. V is TRBV5-3 and J is TRBJ1-5; possible D gene TRBD1, 6 bases. TRBV5-3 is an open reading frame whose function is uncertain. Trimming pared 4 bases from V and 1 base from J, leaving 18 bases between. This CDR3 has 17 amino acids.

The chain has TRBV7-9 and TRBJ2-1; 11 bases map to TRBD1. The CDR3 length is 18 residues. J gave up 4 bases and V 3 bases, and 11 bases lay outside the gene matches. Per germline, CDR1 SEHNR and CDR2 FQNEAQ (reference sequence). The CDR3 loop reads CASSFKGGGTGGYNEQFF. For the CDR3, the DNA is TGTGCCAGCAGCTTTAAGGGGGGTGGGACAGGGGGATACAATGAGCAGTTCTTC.

This chain joins TRBV15 and TRBJ2-7, with D maybe TRBD1 (7 bases). The germline V and J ends were trimmed by 5 bases and 4 bases, with 21 bases remaining between them. Germline-derived CDR1 and CDR2 are LNHNV and YYDKDF (reference sequence). The CDR3 is made up of 16 amino acids. The CDR3 here is CATSLRGPRGRYEQYF. CDR3 DNA: TGTGCCACCAGCCTAAGAGGCCCCAGGGGGAGGTACGAGCAGTACTTC. The variable domain in full, with the rest retrieved from reference TRBV15 and TRBJ2-7, is DAMVIQNPRYQVTQFGKPVTLSCSQTLNHNVMYWYQQKSSQAPKLLFHYYDKDFNNEADTPDNFQSRRPNTSFCFLDIRSPGLGDTAMYLCATSLRGPRGRYEQYFGPGTRLTVT.

The gene calls are TRBV7-9 and TRBJ1-2; TRBD1 matches 7 bases. The V gene's germline CDR1 is SEHNR and CDR2 FQNEAQ (reference sequence). This CDR3 comprises 15 residues. Trimming at V came to 2 bases and at J to 4 bases, leaving 7 bases not matched to a gene. In DNA, the CDR3 is TGTGCCAGCAGCTTAACAGGGGAGGATAGCTATGGCTACACCTTC. This encodes CASSLTGEDSYGYTF.

In this sample, this clone turned up a few times. The rearrangement joins TRBV6-5 to TRBJ2-1; the match to TRBD2 covers 12 bases. The CDR3 totals 14 residues. V was pared by 5 bases and J by 9 bases, with 5 bases of the junction left unmatched. The germline V gene has CDR1 MNHEY and CDR2 SVGAGI. The CDR3 here is CASSLLGLAGEQFF. CDR3 sequence (DNA): TGTGCCAGCAGTCTTCTGGGACTAGCGGGTGAGCAGTTCTTC.

This clone turned up a few times. J is TRBJ2-1 and V is TRBV19, with TRBD2 matching 12 bases. This CDR3 region has 16 residues. Germline V CDR1 and CDR2: LNHDA, SQIVND (reference sequence). The V and J ends lost 6 bases and 6 bases, in that order; junction bases with no gene match: 9. CDR3 sequence reads: CASSRRTSGNPNEQFF. CDR3 coding DNA: TGTGCCAGTAGCAGACGGACTAGCGGGAACCCCAATGAGCAGTTCTTC.

J is TRBJ1-5 and V is TRBV19, with 7 bases lining up with TRBD1. The CDR3 is 16 amino acids. Trimming cost V 7 bases and J 5 bases; bases outside gene matches: 14. Germline V gives CDR1 LNHDA, CDR2 SQIVND (reference sequence). The CDR3 region is CASTIHLDRVDQPQHF. CDR3 in DNA: TGTGCCAGTACCATACACTTAGACAGGGTGGATCAGCCCCAGCATTTT.

The chain has TRBV29-1 and TRBJ2-3; D ambiguous. V was cut by 3 bases and J by 1 base, with 5 bases left in between. Germline CDR1 reads SQVTM; CDR2 reads ANQGSEA. The CDR3 has 12 residues. The CDR3 bases are TGCAGCGTTGATACAGGCACAGATACGCAGTATTTT. This gives the protein CSVDTGTDTQYF.

This chain links TRBV27 with TRBJ2-1, with 9 bases lining up with TRBD1. This CDR3 has 13 amino acids. Germline V gives CDR1 MNHEY, CDR2 SMNVEV (reference sequence). V shed 6 bases, J shed 6 bases, and the junction held 3 bases outside the gene matches. CDR3 region: CASSPTGGNEQFF. In DNA, the CDR3 is TGTGCCAGCAGCCCGACAGGGGGCAATGAGCAGTTCTTC.

The chain uses TRBV7-2 and TRBJ2-7; TRBD2 agrees at 7 bases. CDR1 is SGHTA, CDR2 FQGNSA, per germline. After removal of 7 bases from V and 6 bases from J, the junction contained 9 bases not matched to a gene. The CDR3 runs to 13 residues. In nucleotides, the CDR3 is TGTGCCAGCAATATTGCGGGAGCGGGCGAGCAGTACTTC. It translates to CASNIAGAGEQYF.

The chain has TRBV11-2 and TRBJ2-7; 9 bases agree with TRBD1. The CDR3 covers 15 residues. CDR1 and CDR2 (germline): SGHAT, FQNNGV. V dropped 0 bases and J dropped 4; count of bases not matched to a gene: 4. In DNA, the CDR3 is TGTGCCAGCAGCTTAGATGGACAGGGGCGGTACGAGCAGTACTTC. Translation gives CASSLDGQGRYEQYF.

The chain combines TRBV29-1 with TRBJ2-5, with unresolved D. Germline values: CDR1 SQVTM, CDR2 ANQGSEA. Trimming took 7 bases from V and 2 from J, leaving 11 bases between them. This CDR3 spans 12 amino acids. The CDR3 region is CSASVSQETQYF. CDR3 bases: TGCAGCGCTTCAGTTTCTCAAGAGACCCAGTACTTC.

This clone was observed a few times. The chain employs TRBV28 and TRBJ1-5; TRBD1 is a possible D gene (6 bases). The CDR3 extends over 16 amino acids. CDR1 is MDHEN, CDR2 SYDVKM, per germline. Deletions cut 1 base from V and 1 base from J, with 11 bases between. CDR3 loop: CASSLFRGASNQPQHF. CDR3 nucleotide sequence: TGTGCCAGCAGTTTATTCCGGGGGGCGAGCAATCAGCCCCAGCATTTT.

A few counts support this clone. The rearrangement links TRBV7-8 to TRBJ2-7, with 9 bases fitting TRBD2. V lost 4 bases to trimming and J lost 9 bases; unmatched junction nucleotides: 22. The CDR3 has 18 residues. The germline V gene encodes CDR1 SGHVS and CDR2 FQNEAQ. The CDR3 loop is CASSSRGLAGPTPGRQYF. In nucleotides, the CDR3 is TGTGCCAGCAGCTCCCGGGGGCTAGCGGGACCTACCCCTGGAAGGCAGTACTTC.

The CDR3 reads CASSIRGGASNEKLFF. The CDR3 DNA sequence: TGCGCCAGCAGCATAAGAGGGGGCGCGTCTAATGAAAAACTGTTTTTT. The chain combines TRBV5-1 with TRBJ1-4; 7 nucleotides match TRBD1. CDR1 is SGHRS, CDR2 YFSETQ, per germline. Germline trimming cut 4 bases from V and 3 bases from J; bases unmatched to any gene: 9. The CDR3 consists of 16 residues.

The chain's CDR3 is CAISAGDRGLSQPQHF. The CDR3 DNA is TGTGCCATCAGTGCCGGGGACAGGGGGCTGAGTCAGCCCCAGCATTTT. The J gene is TRBJ1-5, the V gene TRBV10-3, with 12 bases lining up with TRBD1. CDR3 length: 16 residues. Trimming at V came to 4 bases and at J to 6 bases, leaving 7 bases not matched to a gene. The germline V gene encodes CDR1 ENHRY and CDR2 SYGVKD.

This clone has a handful of counts. The chain recombines TRBV7-9 with TRBJ2-1, with TRBD2 matching 8 bases. This CDR3 is 15 amino acids long. Germline-derived CDR1 and CDR2 are SEHNR and FQNEAQ (reference sequence). J was trimmed by 5 bases and V by 5 bases; bases with no gene match: 8. CDR3 sequence: CASSPPGLVNNEQFF. CDR3 in DNA: TGTGCCAGCAGCCCGCCGGGACTAGTGAACAATGAGCAGTTCTTC.

The chain recombines TRBV5-1 with TRBJ2-7; weak D call: TRBD2 (6 bases). This CDR3 is built from 15 residues. Trimming left V 2 bases short and J 0 bases short, with 12 bases between. Germline CDR1 reads SGHRS; CDR2 reads YFSETQ. CDR3 in amino acids: CASSLQPGASYEQYF. The DNA for the CDR3 is TGCGCCAGCAGCTTACAACCGGGAGCCTCCTACGAGCAGTACTTC.

The rearrangement joins TRBV18 to TRBJ2-3, with TRBD2 as a possible D gene (6 bases). Germline V gene lookup returns CDR1 KGHSH and CDR2 LQKENI. V was trimmed by 5 bases and J by 3 bases, leaving 18 bases between them. There are 16 residues in the CDR3. The CDR3 DNA sequence: TGTGCCAGCTCAGTTCTCTTTCAGGGAGGAACAGATACGCAGTATTTT. It is translated as CASSVLFQGGTDTQYF.